This T cell receptor (beta chain) was identified during a study of blood T cell repertoires in COVID-19. Data came from immunoSEQ multiplex PCR; TCRdb stores just in-frame clones and leaves some out. The table includes tens of thousands of clones, roughly 85% detected once. Germline V gene data show CDR1 as SGDLS and CDR2 as YYNGEE. Trimming took 4 bases from V and 7 from J; bases not matched to a gene: 6. The CDR3 has 14 amino acids. The sample comprised peripheral blood. The chain links TRBV9 to TRBJ2-2; 8 bases match TRBD1. The source is a human donor in a cohort sampled during active COVID-19. The CDR3 region is CASSFQGADGELFF. Here the CDR3 DNA reads TGTGCCAGCAGCTTCCAGGGGGCGGACGGGGAGCTGTTTTTT.